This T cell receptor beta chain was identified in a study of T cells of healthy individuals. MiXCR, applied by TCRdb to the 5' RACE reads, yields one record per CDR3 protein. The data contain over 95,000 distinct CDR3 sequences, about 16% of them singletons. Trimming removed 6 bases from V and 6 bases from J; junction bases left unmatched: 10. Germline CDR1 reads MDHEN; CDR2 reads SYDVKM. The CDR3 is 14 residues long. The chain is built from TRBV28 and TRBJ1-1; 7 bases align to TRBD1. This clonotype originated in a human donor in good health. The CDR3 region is CASSPDRELSEAFF. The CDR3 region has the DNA TGTGCCAGCAGCCCCGACAGGGAATTGTCTGAAGCTTTCTTT.